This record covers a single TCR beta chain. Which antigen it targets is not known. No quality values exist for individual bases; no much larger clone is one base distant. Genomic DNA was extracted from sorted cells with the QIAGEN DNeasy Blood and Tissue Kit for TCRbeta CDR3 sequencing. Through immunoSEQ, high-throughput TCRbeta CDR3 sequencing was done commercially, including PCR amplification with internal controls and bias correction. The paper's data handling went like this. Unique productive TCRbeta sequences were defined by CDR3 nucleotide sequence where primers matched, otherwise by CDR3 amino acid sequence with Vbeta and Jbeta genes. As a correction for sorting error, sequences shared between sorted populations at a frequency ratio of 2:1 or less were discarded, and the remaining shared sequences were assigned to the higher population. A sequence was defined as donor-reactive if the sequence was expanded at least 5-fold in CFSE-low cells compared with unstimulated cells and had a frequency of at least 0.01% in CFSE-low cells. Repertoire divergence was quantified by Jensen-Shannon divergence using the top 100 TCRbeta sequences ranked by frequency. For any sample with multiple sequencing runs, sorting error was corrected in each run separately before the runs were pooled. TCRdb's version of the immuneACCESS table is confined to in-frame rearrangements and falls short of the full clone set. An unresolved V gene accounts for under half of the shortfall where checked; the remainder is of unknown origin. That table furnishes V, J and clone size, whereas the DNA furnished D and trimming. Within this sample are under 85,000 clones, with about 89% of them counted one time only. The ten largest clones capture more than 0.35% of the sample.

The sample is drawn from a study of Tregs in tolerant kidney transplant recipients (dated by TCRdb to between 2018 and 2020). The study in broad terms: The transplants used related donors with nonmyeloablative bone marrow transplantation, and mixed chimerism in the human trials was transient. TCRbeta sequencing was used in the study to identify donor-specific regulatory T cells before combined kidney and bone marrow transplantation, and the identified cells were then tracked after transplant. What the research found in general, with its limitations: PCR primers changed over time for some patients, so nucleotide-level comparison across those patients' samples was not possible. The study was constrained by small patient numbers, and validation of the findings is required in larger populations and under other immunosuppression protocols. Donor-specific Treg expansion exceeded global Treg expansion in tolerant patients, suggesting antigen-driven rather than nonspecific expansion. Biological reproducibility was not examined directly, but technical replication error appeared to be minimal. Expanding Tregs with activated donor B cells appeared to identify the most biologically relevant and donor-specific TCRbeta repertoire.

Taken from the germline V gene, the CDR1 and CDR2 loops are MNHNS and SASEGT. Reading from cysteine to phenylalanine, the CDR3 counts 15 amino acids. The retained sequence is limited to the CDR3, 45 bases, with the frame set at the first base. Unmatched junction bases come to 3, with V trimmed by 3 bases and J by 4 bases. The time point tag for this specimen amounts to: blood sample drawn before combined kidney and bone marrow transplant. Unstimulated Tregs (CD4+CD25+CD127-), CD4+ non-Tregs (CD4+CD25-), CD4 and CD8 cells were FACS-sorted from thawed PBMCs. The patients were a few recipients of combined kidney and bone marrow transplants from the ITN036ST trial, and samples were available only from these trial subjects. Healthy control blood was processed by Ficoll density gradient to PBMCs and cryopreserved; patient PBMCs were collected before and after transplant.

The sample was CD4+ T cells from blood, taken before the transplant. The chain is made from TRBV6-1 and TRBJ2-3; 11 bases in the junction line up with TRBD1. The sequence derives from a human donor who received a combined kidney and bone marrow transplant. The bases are TGTGCCAGCAGTGAGGGGACAGGGGGGCCAGATACGCAGTATTTT. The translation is CASSEGTGGPDTQYF.